One TCR beta chain is described in this entry. Its target is not known. Original data processing: Owing to the provision of junction-only sequences devoid of quality scores by immunoSEQ, filtering differed. Sequencing used immunoSEQ multiplex PCR; TCRdb keeps in-frame clones, though not all of them. V and J calls plus clone size are reproduced from that table; the DNA served to infer D and trimming. The sample holds 2 million to 2.5 million clones; 85% to 95% are singletons and the top ten take about 0.41%. The sample is drawn from a study of shared clonotypes between healthy human individuals. Looking at the study overall: Per-donor plates numbered three CD4 naive, three CD4 memory, two CD8 naive and one CD8 memory. General study findings and limits: Rarefaction showed sorted-subset sequencing was incomplete despite large depth. Non-shared clonotypes showed lower generation probabilities than clonotypes common to all four donors.

This receptor was obtained from a man aged 18 to 35 in good health. Some clones in this sample may be carry-over from other donors' samples. Sample: naive CD4+ T cells from PBMCs. As to subset: CD45RA+ positively selected.

Written as DNA, the CDR3 is TGTGCTAGTGGTCCGAATACAGGGGCGGGGGTGACTGAAGCTTTCTTT. It encodes CASGPNTGAGVTEAFF. The rearrangement links TRBV12-5 to TRBJ1-1, with 7 bases lining up with TRBD1. The CDR3 contains 16 residues. The J segment lost 5 bases and the V segment lost 5 bases, leaving 14 bases of the junction unmatched. Per germline, CDR1 LGHNT and CDR2 FRNRAP.